These 5 T cell receptor beta chains came from one sample sequenced in a study of early T cells in non-severe SARS-CoV-2 infection. TCRdb analysed the 5' RACE reads with MiXCR anew, one entry per CDR3 protein. The sample has fewer than 85,000 distinct CDR3 sequences, about 16% seen once. Sequenced input: whole blood. These receptors all stem from an adult who was a healthcare worker with PCR-confirmed SARS-CoV-2 infection or an uninfected control (not recorded which).

This clonotype came up a few times. This chain joins TRBV19 and TRBJ2-5, with unresolved D. Germline V lookup: CDR1 LNHDA, CDR2 SQIVND (reference sequence). Trimming took 10 bases from V and 1 from J, leaving 13 bases between them. The length of the CDR3 is 13 residues. CDR3 DNA: TGTGCCACCTCCTCCGGGCTCCAAGAGACCCAGTACTTC. Amino acid sequence: CATSSGLQETQYF.

This clonotype was detected many times. The rearrangement links TRBV29-1 to TRBJ2-7; 7 bases line up with TRBD1. Germline CDR1 is SQVTM and CDR2 is ANQGSEA. The CDR3 is made up of 13 amino acids. The junction had 9 bases not matched to a gene; V was cut back by 6 bases and J by 4 bases. DNA of the CDR3: TGCAGCGTGAACAGGGGTCGTGGGTACGAGCAGTACTTC. Translated: CSVNRGRGYEQYF.

This clonotype was picked up a small number of times. The genes are TRBV18 and TRBJ2-3; D gene uncertain. Germline CDR1 reads KGHSH; CDR2 reads LQKENI. CDR3 length: 12 residues. V was shortened by 9 bases and J by 2 bases, with 9 bases between the two germline ends. The CDR3 coding sequence is TGTGCCAGTCGGGTATTCACAGATACGCAGTATTTT. Encoded protein: CASRVFTDTQYF.

The chain employs TRBV30 and TRBJ1-2; 12 nucleotides agree with TRBD1. V was pared by 5 bases and J by 4 bases, with 5 bases of the junction left unmatched. Germline V gene sequence: CDR1 GTSNPN, CDR2 SVGIG (reference sequence). The CDR3 totals 14 residues. This CDR3 reads CAWQGQGAGYGYTF. Written as DNA, the CDR3 is TGTGCCTGGCAGGGACAGGGGGCGGGCTATGGCTACACCTTC.

This clonotype was counted between two and nine times. The J gene is TRBJ1-2, the V gene TRBV20-1; 9 bases are shared with TRBD1. Losses at the gene ends were 3 bases for V and 4 bases for J; bases not matched to a gene: 9. Per the germline V gene, CDR1 is DFQATT and CDR2 is SNEGSKA (reference sequence). There are 15 residues in the CDR3. CDR3 DNA sequence: TGCAGTGCTAGCCTGGGGACAGGGATTCGCTATGGCTACACCTTC. Its protein product is CSASLGTGIRYGYTF.